The clone carrying this TCR beta chain was recorded many times. What it recognizes is unknown. The entry originates in a study of T cells in Graves' hyperthyroidism and ophthalmopathy. Study conclusions and caveats: Model output signaled ophthalmopathy a median roughly 6.5 months ahead of onset. Blood also contained most expanded thyroid clonotypes above 0.001.

RNA transcripts yielded amplified TCR beta CDR3 regions. An initial round of RT-PCR targeting the TCR CDR3 relied on the HTBI primer set. From the multiplex PCR reads, TCRdb called clonotypes with MiXCR, one entry per CDR3 protein. Of some 690,000 distinct CDR3 sequences listed, roughly 17% are singletons. The CDR3 is made up of 15 amino acids. V shed 5 bases and J 4 bases; nucleotides not matched to a gene: 9. Looked up from germline, CDR1 is MNHNS and CDR2 is SASEGT. V usage is TRBV6-1 and J usage is TRBJ2-5; 8 bases agree with TRBD1. The source of this sequence is a man between 50 and 59 years old with Graves' hyperthyroidism. Specimen: blood. The CDR3 region has the DNA TGTGCCAGCAGTTACGAGCAGGGGGCACGAGAGACCCAGTACTTC. Its protein product is CASSYEQGARETQYF.